This T cell receptor (beta chain) was recorded in a study of STAT3 mutations in large granular lymphocyte leukemia. Note on this clone: Its antigen is as yet unknown.

Study-level findings and limits: Every T-cell large granular lymphocyte leukemia patient had at least one immunodominant TCR beta clonotype.

TCRdb keeps only in-frame clones here, not all; method: immunoSEQ multiplex PCR. In the table there are roughly 31,000 clones, over 65% of which are singletons. This clonotype was sampled from a woman aged 50 to 60 with T-cell large granular lymphocyte leukemia. Some clones in this sample may be carry-over from other donors' samples. The sequencing sample was made of peripheral blood mononuclear cells.

The CDR3 loop reads CASSVSSSYEQYF. Here the CDR3 DNA reads TGTGCCAGCAGTGTGAGCAGCTCCTACGAGCAGTACTTC. This chain connects TRBV27 to TRBJ2-7; D call uncertain. The germline V gene has CDR1 MNHEY and CDR2 SMNVEV (reference sequence). Trimming took off 5 bases at V and 0 bases at J, with 8 bases between the two ends. CDR3 length: 13 amino acids.